The subject of this entry is one T cell receptor (beta chain). Its specificity is unknown. These data come from a study of PD-1 blockade in classical Hodgkin lymphoma. Regarding the study as a whole: The authors excluded patients who started nivolumab under 1 year after ASCT. Diminished baseline TCR diversity has been reported in newly diagnosed patients relative to healthy donors. A significant rise in TCR diversity by C4D1 was seen for CD4+ but not CD8+ cells. Whoever responded completely had baseline diversity much like that seen in newly diagnosed patients.

Germline V CDR1 and CDR2: MNHEY, SVGAGI. The CDR3 runs to 15 residues. V gave up 6 bases and J gave up 3 bases; unmatched junction bases: 10. The protocol was immunoSEQ multiplex PCR, while the TCRdb copy is restricted to in-frame clones and leaves out a portion. Of tens of thousands of clones in the sample, around 90% are singletons; the top ten hold 9% to 10%. Relapses following autologous stem cell transplantation were seen in all patients, with brentuximab vedotin exposure varying. This sequence joins TRBV6-5 and TRBJ2-7, with 8 bases aligning to TRBD1. The input for sequencing was peripheral blood mononuclear cells (PBMCs), taken at baseline. The sequence was obtained from a human donor with classical Hodgkin lymphoma. DNA for the CDR3: TGTGCCAGCAGACCCGCGGACAGGGCCATCTACGAGCAGTACTTC. It is translated as CASRPADRAIYEQYF.